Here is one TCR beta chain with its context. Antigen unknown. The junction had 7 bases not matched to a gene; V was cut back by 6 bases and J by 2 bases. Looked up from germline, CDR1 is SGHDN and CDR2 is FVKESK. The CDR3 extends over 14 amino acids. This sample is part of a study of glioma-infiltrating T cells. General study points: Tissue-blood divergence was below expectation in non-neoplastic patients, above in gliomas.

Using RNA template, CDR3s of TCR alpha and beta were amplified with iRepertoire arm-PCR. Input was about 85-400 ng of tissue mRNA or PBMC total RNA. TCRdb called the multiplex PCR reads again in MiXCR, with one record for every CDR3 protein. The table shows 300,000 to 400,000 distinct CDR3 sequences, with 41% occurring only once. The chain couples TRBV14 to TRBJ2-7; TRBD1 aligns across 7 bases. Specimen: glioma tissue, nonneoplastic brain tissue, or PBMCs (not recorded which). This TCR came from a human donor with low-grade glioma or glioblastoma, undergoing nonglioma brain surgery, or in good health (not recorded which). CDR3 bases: TGTGCCAGCAGTCCGAACAGGGGACCCTACGAGCAGTACTTC. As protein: CASSPNRGPYEQYF.